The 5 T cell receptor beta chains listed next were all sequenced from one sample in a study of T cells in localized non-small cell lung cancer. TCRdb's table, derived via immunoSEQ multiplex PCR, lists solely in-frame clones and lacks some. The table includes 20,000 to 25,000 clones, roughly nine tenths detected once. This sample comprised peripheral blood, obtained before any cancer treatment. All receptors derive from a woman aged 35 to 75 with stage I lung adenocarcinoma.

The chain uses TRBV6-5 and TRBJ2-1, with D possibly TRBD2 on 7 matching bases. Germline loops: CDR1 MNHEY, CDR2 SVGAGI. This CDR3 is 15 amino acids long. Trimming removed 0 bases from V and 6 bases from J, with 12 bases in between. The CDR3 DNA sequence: TGTGCCAGCAGTTACTCAGAGGGGGGGACCAATGAGCAGTTCTTC. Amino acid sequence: CASSYSEGGTNEQFF.

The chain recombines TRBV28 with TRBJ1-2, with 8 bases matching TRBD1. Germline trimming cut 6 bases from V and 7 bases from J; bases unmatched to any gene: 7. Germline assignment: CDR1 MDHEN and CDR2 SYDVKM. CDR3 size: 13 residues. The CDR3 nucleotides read TGTGCCAGCAGGACAGGGGAAGTGACTGGCTACACCTTC. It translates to CASRTGEVTGYTF.

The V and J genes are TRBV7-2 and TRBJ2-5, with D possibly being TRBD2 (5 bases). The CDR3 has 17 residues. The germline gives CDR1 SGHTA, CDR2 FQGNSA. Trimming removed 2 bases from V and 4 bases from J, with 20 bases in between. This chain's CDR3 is CASSLFPRGNVGETQYF. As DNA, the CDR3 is TGTGCCAGCAGCTTATTTCCACGGGGAAACGTCGGAGAGACCCAGTACTTC.

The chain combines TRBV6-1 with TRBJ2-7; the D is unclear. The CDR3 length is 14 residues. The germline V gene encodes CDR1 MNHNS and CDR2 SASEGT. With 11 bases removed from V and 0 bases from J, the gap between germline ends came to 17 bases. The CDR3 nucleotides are TGTGCCGGAAAACCATCGCAGAGCTCCTACGAGCAGTACTTC. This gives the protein CAGKPSQSSYEQYF.

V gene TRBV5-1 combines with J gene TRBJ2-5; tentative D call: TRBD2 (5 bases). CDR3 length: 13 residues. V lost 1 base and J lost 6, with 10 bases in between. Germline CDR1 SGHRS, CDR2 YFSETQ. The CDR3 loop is CASSLNSDKTQYF. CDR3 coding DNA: TGCGCCAGCAGCTTGAATAGCGATAAGACCCAGTACTTC.